These T cell receptor beta chains were read from a single sample in a study of blood T cells in healthy people across ages. MiXCR, run by TCRdb on the 5' RACE reads, gives a single entry per CDR3 protein. The data contain about 1.8 million distinct CDR3 sequences, about 49% of them singletons. Sequencing input: blood. The receptors stem from a woman aged 40 to 55 in good health. Both conserved end residues are part of each CDR3. Each record gives: clone size, V gene, J gene, D gene, CDR3 DNA, CDR3 protein. A D gene is named only where the DNA matches it firmly. Clone size is stated in some rows and not others, as once, few, many or a class when expanded.

clone_size: once
v_call: TRBV9
j_call: TRBJ2-3
d_call: NA
cdr3_nt: TGTGCCAGCAGCGTAGAAGGGGGGGTTGATACGCAGTATTTT
cdr3_aa: CASSVEGGVDTQYF

clone_size: NA
v_call: TRBV9
j_call: TRBJ2-1
d_call: NA
cdr3_nt: TGTGCCAGCAGCGCAGACACCAGGGCGAGGGCCGATGAGCAGTTCTTC
cdr3_aa: CASSADTRARADEQFF

clone_size: once
v_call: TRBV28
j_call: TRBJ2-5
d_call: NA
cdr3_nt: TGTGCCAGCAGTACCGGGATGCGGATCAATGAGCAGTACTTC
cdr3_aa: CASSTGMRINEQYF

clone_size: NA
v_call: TRBV12-3/TRBV12-4
j_call: TRBJ1-6
d_call: NA
cdr3_nt: TGTGCCAGCAGTGGTGGGTCACCCCTCCACTTT
cdr3_aa: CASSGGSPLHF

clone_size: NA
v_call: TRBV10-3
j_call: TRBJ2-1
d_call: NA
cdr3_nt: TGTGCCACCTCTCGCTCGGGGAGTGAGCAGTTCTTC
cdr3_aa: CATSRSGSEQFF

clone_size: NA
v_call: TRBV5-1
j_call: TRBJ1-6
d_call: NA
cdr3_nt: TGCGCCAGCAGCGAAACAGGCTCCTATAATTCACCCCTCCACTTT
cdr3_aa: CASSETGSYNSPLHF

clone_size: NA
v_call: TRBV4-1
j_call: TRBJ1-5
d_call: NA
cdr3_nt: TGCGCCAGCAGCCAAATGGGGGAGGGTAGCAATCAGCCCCAGCATTTT
cdr3_aa: CASSQMGEGSNQPQHF

clone_size: NA
v_call: TRBV27
j_call: TRBJ2-7
d_call: NA
cdr3_nt: TGTGCCAGCAGCTCCGGGGTTCGAAACGAGCAGTACTTC
cdr3_aa: CASSSGVRNEQYF

clone_size: NA
v_call: TRBV24-1
j_call: TRBJ2-3
d_call: NA
cdr3_nt: TGTGCCACCAGTGATTCAGGCGCCTTGGTAGATACGCAGTATTTT
cdr3_aa: CATSDSGALVDTQYF

clone_size: NA
v_call: TRBV2
j_call: TRBJ2-3
d_call: NA
cdr3_nt: TGTGCCAGCACCCGGCGGGTCCAGTCCACAGATACGCAGTATTTT
cdr3_aa: CASTRRVQSTDTQYF

clone_size: NA
v_call: TRBV24-1
j_call: TRBJ2-1
d_call: NA
cdr3_nt: TGTGCCACGACTCAGGGCGGGGAGCAGTTCTTC
cdr3_aa: CATTQGGEQFF

clone_size: few
v_call: TRBV6-5
j_call: TRBJ2-1
d_call: TRBD2
cdr3_nt: TGTGCCAGCAGACGAAAAGCGGGGGCCTACAATGAGCAGTTCTTC
cdr3_aa: CASRRKAGAYNEQFF

clone_size: few
v_call: TRBV5-4
j_call: TRBJ2-5
d_call: NA
cdr3_nt: TGTGCCAGCAGCGCATCCGGGACCACCCCTCGTCCCCAGTACTTC
cdr3_aa: CASSASGTTPRPQYF

clone_size: few
v_call: TRBV27
j_call: TRBJ2-3
d_call: NA
cdr3_nt: TGTGCCAGCAGTCCACTCCTTAAGAATACGCAGTATTTT
cdr3_aa: CASSPLLKNTQYF

clone_size: few
v_call: TRBV4-3
j_call: TRBJ1-2
d_call: TRBD1
cdr3_nt: TGCGCCAGCAGCCAAGCAGACAGGGGATCTGACTACACCTTC
cdr3_aa: CASSQADRGSDYTF

clone_size: few
v_call: TRBV7-8
j_call: TRBJ2-7
d_call: NA
cdr3_nt: TGTGCCTCGGTTGGGGGCGGAGGTCGCGAGCAGTACTTC
cdr3_aa: CASVGGGGREQYF

clone_size: NA
v_call: TRBV7-2
j_call: TRBJ2-3
d_call: NA
cdr3_nt: TGTGCCGAATCAGGACGCGGAACAGATACGCAGTATTTT
cdr3_aa: CAESGRGTDTQYF

clone_size: NA
v_call: TRBV29-1
j_call: TRBJ2-3
d_call: NA
cdr3_nt: TGCAGCGTTGCCGGGGAACTAGCTGCAGATACGCAGTATTTT
cdr3_aa: CSVAGELAADTQYF

clone_size: many
v_call: TRBV7-2
j_call: TRBJ2-5
d_call: NA
cdr3_nt: TGTGCCAGCAGCCCGGGACGTAGCCAAGAGACCCAGTACTTC
cdr3_aa: CASSPGRSQETQYF

clone_size: NA
v_call: TRBV14
j_call: TRBJ1-1
d_call: NA
cdr3_nt: TGTGCCAGCAGCCCTGGTATGGTAACTGAAGCTTTCTTT
cdr3_aa: CASSPGMVTEAFF

clone_size: NA
v_call: TRBV3-1
j_call: TRBJ2-6
d_call: NA
cdr3_nt: TGTGCCAGCAGCCAGGAAGGGCGACCTGGGGCCAACGTCCTGACTTTC
cdr3_aa: CASSQEGRPGANVLTF

clone_size: NA
v_call: TRBV19
j_call: TRBJ1-5
d_call: NA
cdr3_nt: TGTGCCAGTGATACGGGCATGACTCGGGGTCAGCCCCAGCATTTT
cdr3_aa: CASDTGMTRGQPQHF

clone_size: once
v_call: TRBV2
j_call: TRBJ2-3
d_call: NA
cdr3_nt: TGTGCCAGCAACCCTAGGGCTTCTAGCACAGATACGCGGTATTTT
cdr3_aa: CASNPRASSTDTRYF

clone_size: NA
v_call: TRBV27
j_call: TRBJ2-5
d_call: TRBD1
cdr3_nt: TGTGCCAGCAGTTTACGGGACAGGGCTCAAGAGACCCAGTACTTC
cdr3_aa: CASSLRDRAQETQYF

clone_size: few
v_call: TRBV5-6
j_call: TRBJ2-3
d_call: NA
cdr3_nt: TGTGCCACCTCCTATACGGGAGATACGCAGTATTTT
cdr3_aa: CATSYTGDTQYF

clone_size: NA
v_call: TRBV27
j_call: TRBJ1-1
d_call: TRBD1
cdr3_nt: TGTGCCAGCAGTTTACGGCAGGGGGCGGCTTTCTTT
cdr3_aa: CASSLRQGAAFF

clone_size: NA
v_call: TRBV28
j_call: TRBJ2-7
d_call: NA
cdr3_nt: TGTGCCAGCATCTTAGGGGGAGAAGCCTACGAGCAGTACTTC
cdr3_aa: CASILGGEAYEQYF

clone_size: few
v_call: TRBV7-9
j_call: TRBJ2-1
d_call: TRBD1
cdr3_nt: TGTGCCAGCAGCTTAGGAGCGGACAGGGAGAACAATGAGCAGTTCTTC
cdr3_aa: CASSLGADRENNEQFF

clone_size: NA
v_call: TRBV5-1
j_call: TRBJ2-1
d_call: NA
cdr3_nt: TGCGCCAGCAGCTTGGAGACGGCCTCCTACAATGAGCAGTTCTTC
cdr3_aa: CASSLETASYNEQFF

clone_size: NA
v_call: TRBV3-1
j_call: TRBJ2-6
d_call: NA
cdr3_nt: TGTGCCAGCAGCCAAAAGGGGGGTGGGGCCAACGTCCTGACTTTC
cdr3_aa: CASSQKGGGANVLTF

clone_size: few
v_call: TRBV13
j_call: TRBJ1-1
d_call: TRBD1
cdr3_nt: TGTGCCAGCAGCTTAGGGGGGGGACAGATGAACACTGAAGCTTTCTTT
cdr3_aa: CASSLGGGQMNTEAFF

clone_size: NA
v_call: TRBV9
j_call: TRBJ2-1
d_call: NA
cdr3_nt: TGTGCCAGCAGCGTTAGACAGGTGGGCAATGAGCGGTTCTTC
cdr3_aa: CASSVRQVGNERFF

clone_size: NA
v_call: TRBV7-9
j_call: TRBJ1-2
d_call: NA
cdr3_nt: TGTGCCAGCAGCCTCAAGCCCCCGGGGGGCTACACCTTC
cdr3_aa: CASSLKPPGGYTF

clone_size: NA
v_call: TRBV13
j_call: TRBJ2-3
d_call: NA
cdr3_nt: TGTGCCAGCAGCCCGATCGACAGGTTTCGCACAGATACGCAGTATTTT
cdr3_aa: CASSPIDRFRTDTQYF

clone_size: NA
v_call: TRBV2
j_call: TRBJ1-2
d_call: TRBD1
cdr3_nt: TGTGCCAGCAGTGCTTCTTATACAGGGGACGGCTATGGCTACACCTTC
cdr3_aa: CASSASYTGDGYGYTF

clone_size: few
v_call: TRBV4-3
j_call: TRBJ2-5
d_call: TRBD2
cdr3_nt: TGCGCCAGCAGCCAGGGCCCGGCTAGCGGGCAAGAGACCCAGTACTTC
cdr3_aa: CASSQGPASGQETQYF

clone_size: once
v_call: TRBV6-5
j_call: TRBJ1-6
d_call: TRBD1
cdr3_nt: TGTGCCAGCAGTTACTCGGGACAGGACGGATCACCCCTCCACTTT
cdr3_aa: CASSYSGQDGSPLHF

clone_size: NA
v_call: TRBV7-9
j_call: TRBJ1-2
d_call: TRBD1
cdr3_nt: TGTGCCAGCAGCCAAATCCCGGGACAGGGGGACTATGGCTACACCTTC
cdr3_aa: CASSQIPGQGDYGYTF

clone_size: NA
v_call: TRBV6-5
j_call: TRBJ1-1
d_call: TRBD1
cdr3_nt: TGTGCCAGCAGTTACTCCGACAGGGGTCCCGAAGCTTTCTTT
cdr3_aa: CASSYSDRGPEAFF

clone_size: few
v_call: TRBV15
j_call: TRBJ1-4
d_call: NA
cdr3_nt: TGTGCCACCAGCAGGGATTATCGTGAGAATGAAAAACTGTTTTTT
cdr3_aa: CATSRDYRENEKLFF

clone_size: NA
v_call: TRBV29-1
j_call: TRBJ2-7
d_call: NA
cdr3_nt: TGCAGCGCCCTATGGGACATAATCGTATACGAGCAGTACTTC
cdr3_aa: CSALWDIIVYEQYF